Described below is a single T cell receptor beta chain sequence and its context. This receptor's antigen is unknown. No per-base quality is available; no much larger clone lies one base away. Ficoll-Paque density gradient centrifugation was used to isolate PBMCs. The source of the sample is a study of T-cell memory formation after mild COVID-19 (dated by TCRdb to the early 2020s). Describing the broader study: TCR sequence clusters from the two donors were found to be largely donor specific. T-cell clones expanding and contracting after mild COVID-19 in a couple of donors were tracked by longitudinal TCRalpha and TCRbeta repertoire sequencing. Two young, previously healthy adult volunteers made up the cohort, one male and one female. The paper's findings and limits, for the study overall: The study covered only a couple of mild cases, and larger cohorts including severe cases with pre-infection samples were considered necessary. Whether the second-wave clones peaking on day 37 were SARS-CoV-2 specific was not confirmed. Some responding clones were found in pre-infection memory, which suggests that pre-existing cross-reactive memory T cells took part in the SARS-CoV-2 response. From day 15 to 85, contracting clones showed balanced CD4/CD8 phenotypes, whereas a second wave of clones that expanded from day 15 to 37 leaned towards CD4+. Contracting CD4+ clones turned up mainly in the CM and EM memory subsets, whereas EMRA was where CD8+ clones were enriched.

V is cut by 1 base and J by 10 bases, and the space between the germline ends is 14 bases. The CDR3 contains 15 residues, cysteine and phenylalanine counted. Left in the record is the CDR3 DNA by itself, 45 bases read in frame from the first base. CDR1 and CDR2 were assigned from the germline V gene (reference sequence) as SEHNR and FQNEAQ. Sequencing instrument: Illumina NovaSeq 6000. cDNA libraries for TCRalpha and TCRbeta were prepared by 5'RACE using constant-segment primers, with sample barcodes and unique molecular identifiers added. RNA was extracted from every sample with Trizol reagent. Library amplification was performed in two PCR steps, and a second sample barcode and Illumina TruSeq adapters were introduced in the second step. Sequencing of libraries was performed on an Illumina NovaSeq with 2 x 150 bp paired-end reads. As for the authors' bioinformatics: Reads were demultiplexed and collapsed into UMI-guided consensus sequences with migec v1.2.7. Using mixcr v2.1.11, UMI consensuses were aligned to TRA and TRB V and J templates and then assembled into clonotypes. A clonotype was counted as expanded or contracted only if both edgeR and NoisET called the change significant, with noise models trained on biological replicates. For edgeR calls, the cutoffs were a false discovery rate-adjusted p below 0.01 and a log2 fold-change threshold of 1. As an exploratory analysis of dynamics, max-normalized trajectories of the 1000 most abundant clonotypes were examined with PCA combined with hierarchical clustering. Each responding clone was given a CD4 or CD8 phenotype based on the CD4+ and CD8+ repertoires, which had been sequenced separately. Using fastp trimming at Q25 and MiXCR clonotype assembly, TCRdb reanalyzed the public sequencing data and kept in-frame beta chains. Duplicate CDR3 protein sequences are folded into a single record with the most common DNA and genes. TCRdb, rather than the study authors, made the V and J calls. For this sample there are some 350,000 distinct CDR3 sequences; approximately 15% appear just once. Jointly, the top ten make up about 20% of the sample.

The specimen was PBMCs or a T cell subset sorted from them (not recorded which). The TCR was taken from a man between 18 and 29 years old who had mild COVID-19 (a few samples of this study predate the infection). The sample titles of this study are shuffled in the database, so cell type and time point are left out; the donor was told from shared clones. The chain joins TRBV7-9 to TRBJ1-6; possibly the D gene is TRBD1, per 5 matching bases. The CDR3 sequence is CASSLGGRVNSPLHF. The DNA reads as follows: TGTGCCAGCAGCTTAGGTGGCAGGGTTAACTCACCCCTCCACTTT.